This TCR beta chain was sequenced in a study of circulating CD8 cells and anti-PD-1 response in melanoma. Study conclusions and caveats: Only baseline and M1 samples entered the published repertoire comparisons. At M1, fewer than 8% of TRB clonotypes appeared in multiple subsets.

The QIAseq Immune Repertoire TCR panel built the libraries from around 15 ng of total RNA. TCRdb used MiXCR to reprocess the reads, holding one entry per CDR3 protein. In the table there are over a thousand distinct CDR3 sequences, roughly 5% of which are singletons. This CDR3 is built from 21 residues. Germline V gives CDR1 DFQATT, CDR2 SNEGSKA (reference sequence). V gave up 1 base and J gave up 6 bases, with 34 bases separating them. A remark on this clonotype: Antigen: not known.

Four subsets defined by PD-1 and/or TIGIT were sorted from live CD3+CD8+TCRalphabeta+ cells. This sequence was found in a human donor with melanoma. This chain joins TRBV20-1 and TRBJ2-1, with D possibly matching TRBD2 (5 bases). The sequencing here drew on CD8+ T cells from PBMCs, taken at baseline or after one month of anti-PD-1 therapy (not recorded which). The CDR3, as DNA: TGCAGTGCTAGAGCCCCGGCAGAGCGGCCCGAATGGATTGATTGGACCAATGAGCAGTTCTTC. Its protein is CSARAPAERPEWIDWTNEQFF.